This record concerns one TCR beta chain sequence. This sample is part of a study of control samples from healthy donors and cancer patients. Germline CDR1 reads SGHRS; CDR2 reads YFSETQ. The CDR3 is made up of 15 amino acids. Trimming took 2 bases from V and 0 from J, leaving 9 bases between them. The assay was immunoSEQ multiplex PCR, and TCRdb's table has in-frame clones only and misses some. Here the sample spans about 130,000 clones, 90% to 95% being singletons. The sequencing sample was made of PBMCs. The clonotype was recovered from a man aged 60 to 75 with colorectal cancer. This chain connects TRBV5-1 to TRBJ1-3; possibly TRBD1 for D (5 bases). The CDR3 sequence: CASSLQETSGNTIYF. In DNA form, the CDR3 reads TGCGCCAGCAGCTTACAGGAGACCTCTGGAAACACCATATATTTT.